Listed here is a single T cell receptor beta chain. Antigen: not known. The data are from a study of T cells in localized non-small cell lung cancer. Study-wide results and caveats: The tumor had only one region sequenced, so heterogeneity remains possible. Those with higher blood T cell density had longer overall survival. Appearances in adjacent lung were noted for a median 57 of the top 100 tumor clones.

Germline V gives CDR1 SGHRS, CDR2 YFSETQ. The CDR3 extends over 14 amino acids. V shed 4 bases and J 7 bases; nucleotides not matched to a gene: 8. Sequenced by immunoSEQ multiplex PCR; TCRdb stores in-frame clones only, minus some. The data hold roughly 34,000 clones, with around 87% observed a single time. The chain combines TRBV5-1 with TRBJ2-1, with 7 bases lining up with TRBD2. This receptor was obtained from a man aged 40 to 70 with stage III lung adenocarcinoma. Source: peripheral blood mononuclear cells, taken before any cancer treatment. The CDR3 here is CASSVGLGSNEQFF. Here the CDR3 DNA reads TGCGCCAGCAGCGTCGGACTAGGTTCGAATGAGCAGTTCTTC.